This TCR beta chain was obtained from a study of post-analysis software for immune sequencing data. Study summary: Some patients lacked subtype; others had relapsing-remitting, secondary progressive or progressive-relapsing disease.

Study-level findings and limits: Normalized Chao1 diversity was significantly reduced in patients versus controls. Controls had lower frequencies than patients of a handful of TRBV segments, which included TRBV5-6, TRBV5-1 and TRBV20-1.

This clonotype was seen a handful of times. What it binds is unknown. Germline lookup yields CDR1 SEHNR and CDR2 FQNEAQ (reference sequence). The CDR3 is made up of 15 amino acids. Trimming left V 4 bases short and J 1 base short, with 13 bases between. The library was made from cDNA and included unique molecular identifiers. T cells numbering 1 to 10 million yielded cDNA molecules that totaled about 500,000. TCRdb reanalysed the PCR reads using MiXCR and keeps one entry per CDR3 protein. This table has roughly 800,000 distinct CDR3 sequences, around 27% appearing once. The source is a girl under 18 with multiple sclerosis. Sequenced input: blood. This chain links TRBV7-9 with TRBJ1-2, with D perhaps TRBD1 (5 bases). The CDR3 DNA reads as TGTGCCAGCAGCTACGGGCAGGGCCGTAACTATGGCTACACCTTC. Translated: CASSYGQGRNYGYTF.